This T cell receptor beta chain came from a study of blood T cell repertoires in COVID-19. Study-level background: Material from acute and convalescent COVID-19 was sourced from the United States, Italy and Spain. The analysed material was cDNA or gDNA that came from T cells, B-cell-depleted T cells, or PBMCs.

This CDR3 has 14 amino acids. V was clipped by 3 bases and J by 7 bases; unmatched bases: 5. Germline-derived CDR1 and CDR2 are SGHDT and YYEEEE. Profiled with immunoSEQ multiplex PCR; TCRdb holds only in-frame clones, not every one. The table lists approximately 180,000 clones, about 85% of them singletons. The chain is built from TRBV5-6 and TRBJ2-7; 12 bases are shared with TRBD2. This clonotype was obtained from a man in his 60s with active or convalescent COVID-19. Material: peripheral blood. In DNA, the CDR3 is TGTGCCAGCAGCTCACTAGCGGGGGGTAGGGAGCAGTACTTC. Protein: CASSSLAGGREQYF.